These T cell receptor beta chains were read from a single sample in a study of T cells in Graves' hyperthyroidism and ophthalmopathy. TCRdb re-called the multiplex PCR reads with MiXCR, one entry per CDR3 protein. The sample shows 300,000 to 450,000 distinct CDR3 sequences, approximately 25% of them seen only once. Sequencing input: blood. These TCRs come from a man aged 50 to 60 with Graves' hyperthyroidism. The CDR3 runs from the conserved cysteine through the conserved F or W. Each record gives: V gene, D gene, clone size, J gene, CDR3 protein, CDR3 DNA. A D gene is named only where the DNA matches it firmly. Only some rows state a clone size, as once, few, many or a class for expanded clones.

V gene: TRBV6-1; D gene: TRBD2; clone size: .; J gene: TRBJ2-3; CDR3 protein: CASRSSGRTDTQYF; CDR3 DNA: TGTGCCAGCAGAAGTAGCGGGAGGACAGATACGCAGTATTTT
V gene: TRBV7-2; D gene: .; clone size: few; J gene: TRBJ2-4; CDR3 protein: CASSSSSALAKNIQYF; CDR3 DNA: TGTGCCAGCAGCTCCTCTAGCGCCCTAGCCAAAAACATTCAGTACTTC
V gene: TRBV20-1; D gene: TRBD1; clone size: .; J gene: TRBJ1-1; CDR3 protein: CSARAGTGWTEAFF; CDR3 DNA: TGCAGTGCTAGAGCCGGGACAGGGTGGACTGAAGCTTTCTTT
V gene: TRBV7-9; D gene: .; clone size: few; J gene: TRBJ2-3; CDR3 protein: CASSNSSTQYF; CDR3 DNA: TGTGCCAGCAGCAACTCCTCTACGCAGTATTTT
V gene: TRBV2; D gene: .; clone size: many; J gene: TRBJ2-1; CDR3 protein: CASGGYNEQFF; CDR3 DNA: TGTGCCAGCGGGGGGTACAATGAGCAGTTCTTC
V gene: TRBV3-1; D gene: .; clone size: many; J gene: TRBJ1-2; CDR3 protein: CASSQAQHYGYTF; CDR3 DNA: TGTGCCAGCAGCCAAGCGCAGCACTATGGCTACACCTTC
V gene: TRBV27; D gene: .; clone size: .; J gene: TRBJ2-5; CDR3 protein: CASSSVMAGKETQYF; CDR3 DNA: TGTGCCAGCAGTTCGGTTATGGCGGGGAAAGAGACCCAGTACTTC
V gene: TRBV18; D gene: TRBD2; clone size: many; J gene: TRBJ2-3; CDR3 protein: CASSRGLAGVDTQYF; CDR3 DNA: TGTGCCAGCTCACGCGGACTAGCGGGAGTGGATACGCAGTATTTT
V gene: TRBV29-1; D gene: .; clone size: few; J gene: TRBJ2-7; CDR3 protein: CSVEGEEREQYF; CDR3 DNA: TGCAGCGTTGAAGGGGAGGAGAGGGAGCAGTACTTC
V gene: TRBV11-2; D gene: TRBD2; clone size: .; J gene: TRBJ2-1; CDR3 protein: CASSLDRSGLAGSWDEQFF; CDR3 DNA: TGTGCCAGCAGCTTAGATCGGTCCGGACTAGCGGGTTCCTGGGATGAGCAGTTCTTC
V gene: TRBV28; D gene: .; clone size: .; J gene: TRBJ2-5; CDR3 protein: CASATKNDQETQYF; CDR3 DNA: TGTGCCAGCGCCACAAAGAATGATCAAGAGACCCAGTACTTC
V gene: TRBV30; D gene: TRBD2; clone size: few; J gene: TRBJ2-2; CDR3 protein: CAWAGLAGRLSGELFF; CDR3 DNA: TGTGCCTGGGCCGGTCTAGCGGGACGATTGAGCGGGGAGCTGTTTTTT
V gene: TRBV27; D gene: .; clone size: many; J gene: TRBJ2-2; CDR3 protein: CASSLSYGTGELFF; CDR3 DNA: TGTGCCAGCAGTTTATCGTATGGAACCGGGGAGCTGTTTTTT
V gene: TRBV20-1; D gene: TRBD2; clone size: few; J gene: TRBJ2-7; CDR3 protein: CSASRGLVAYEQYF; CDR3 DNA: TGCAGTGCTAGCAGGGGACTAGTCGCCTACGAGCAGTACTTC
V gene: TRBV6-1; D gene: TRBD2; clone size: few; J gene: TRBJ2-7; CDR3 protein: CASSVSAGGVSYEQYF; CDR3 DNA: TGTGCCAGCAGTGTTTCGGCGGGAGGGGTCTCCTACGAGCAGTACTTC
V gene: TRBV19; D gene: .; clone size: few; J gene: TRBJ2-7; CDR3 protein: CASSIVGHTYEQYF; CDR3 DNA: TGTGCCAGTAGTATAGTCGGACATACCTACGAGCAGTACTTC
V gene: TRBV27; D gene: .; clone size: .; J gene: TRBJ2-5; CDR3 protein: CASSSTTGQETQYF; CDR3 DNA: TGTGCCAGCAGTTCGACCACCGGACAAGAGACCCAGTACTTC
V gene: TRBV3-1; D gene: .; clone size: few; J gene: TRBJ1-2; CDR3 protein: CASSPRNREYGYTF; CDR3 DNA: TGTGCCAGCAGCCCCCGGAACAGAGAATATGGCTACACCTTC
V gene: TRBV6-1; D gene: .; clone size: many; J gene: TRBJ1-1; CDR3 protein: CASSEWGNAEAFF; CDR3 DNA: TGTGCCAGCAGTGAATGGGGGAACGCTGAAGCTTTCTTT
V gene: TRBV12-5; D gene: TRBD2; clone size: .; J gene: TRBJ2-1; CDR3 protein: CASGLARTSGKYNEQFF; CDR3 DNA: TGTGCTAGTGGTTTGGCCCGGACTAGCGGGAAATACAATGAGCAGTTCTTC
V gene: TRBV20-1; D gene: .; clone size: few; J gene: TRBJ2-1; CDR3 protein: CSASDQGYNEQFF; CDR3 DNA: TGCAGTGCGTCCGATCAGGGCTACAATGAGCAGTTCTTC
V gene: TRBV12-5; D gene: .; clone size: few; J gene: TRBJ2-5; CDR3 protein: CASARPAVQETQYF; CDR3 DNA: TGTGCTAGTGCCCGGCCGGCAGTTCAAGAGACCCAGTACTTC
V gene: TRBV28; D gene: .; clone size: .; J gene: TRBJ1-2; CDR3 protein: CASSTYYGYTF; CDR3 DNA: TGTGCCAGCAGTACCTACTATGGCTACACCTTC
V gene: TRBV28; D gene: .; clone size: many; J gene: TRBJ2-3; CDR3 protein: CASSLPGRGRGDTQYF; CDR3 DNA: TGTGCCAGCAGTTTACCCGGGAGGGGGCGCGGAGATACGCAGTATTTT
V gene: TRBV24-1; D gene: .; clone size: .; J gene: TRBJ2-2; CDR3 protein: CATSDALRVTGELFF; CDR3 DNA: TGTGCCACCAGTGACGCCCTCCGGGTGACCGGGGAGCTGTTTTTT
V gene: TRBV6-1; D gene: .; clone size: many; J gene: TRBJ2-2; CDR3 protein: CASSEKNWNTGELFF; CDR3 DNA: TGTGCCAGCAGTGAGAAAAACTGGAACACCGGGGAGCTGTTTTTT
V gene: TRBV5-1; D gene: TRBD1; clone size: few; J gene: TRBJ1-1; CDR3 protein: CASSLKPGGSGTEAFF; CDR3 DNA: TGCGCCAGCAGCTTGAAGCCAGGGGGCTCGGGCACTGAAGCTTTCTTT
V gene: TRBV10-3; D gene: TRBD1; clone size: .; J gene: TRBJ2-7; CDR3 protein: CAIRGQPNYEQYF; CDR3 DNA: TGTGCCATCAGGGGACAGCCGAACTACGAGCAGTACTTC
V gene: TRBV30; D gene: .; clone size: few; J gene: TRBJ2-6; CDR3 protein: CAWSLGPGANVLTF; CDR3 DNA: TGTGCCTGGAGTTTGGGCCCCGGGGCCAACGTCCTGACTTTC
V gene: TRBV30; D gene: .; clone size: .; J gene: TRBJ1-4; CDR3 protein: CACCLETKEKLFF; CDR3 DNA: TGTGCCTGCTGCCTTGAAACGAAAGAAAAACTGTTTTTT
V gene: TRBV15; D gene: TRBD1; clone size: many; J gene: TRBJ2-3; CDR3 protein: CATSRGLGQGPLTDTQYF; CDR3 DNA: TGTGCCACCAGCAGAGGGTTGGGACAGGGCCCCCTCACAGATACGCAGTATTTT